This T cell receptor (beta chain) was captured in a study of beta chain features in type 1 diabetes. Expressed TCRB transcripts were sequenced after all isolated RNA was converted to cDNA. The assay was immunoSEQ multiplex PCR, and TCRdb's table has in-frame clones only and misses some. This table has a few hundred thousand clones, less than 35% appearing once. In this sample, this clone turned up a few times. The CDR3 runs to 18 residues. CDR1 is SQVTM and CDR2 is ANQGSEA in the germline V gene. V was pared by 3 bases and J by 5 bases, with 13 bases of the junction left unmatched. The source is a man between 25 and 39 years old in good health. The rearrangement links TRBV29-1 to TRBJ2-5; 15 bases match TRBD2. The sample comprised central memory CD4+ T cells from blood. The DNA of the CDR3 is TGCAGCGTTGACCCTGGGGGACTAGCGGGAGGAAGGGGCGAGACCCAGTACTTC. It specifies CSVDPGGLAGGRGETQYF.